The present T cell receptor (beta chain) was sequenced within a study of shared clonotypes between healthy human individuals. The CDR3 has 17 amino acids. Germline V gene lookup returns CDR1 KGHSH and CDR2 LQKENI. Losses at the gene ends were 1 base for V and 0 bases for J; bases not matched to a gene: 8. Sequenced by immunoSEQ multiplex PCR; TCRdb stores in-frame clones only, minus some. The sample records roughly 2.5 million clones, just over 90% being singletons. Sequenced: naive CD4+ T cells sorted from blood. Noted subset: CD45RA+ positively selected. This rearrangement joins TRBV18 to TRBJ1-2, with TRBD1 identical over 7 bases. The sequence derives from a young man in good health. The CDR3 DNA reads TGTGCCAGCTCACCACTCGGATCTGGACAGGCTAACTATGGCTACACCTTC. Protein product: CASSPLGSGQANYGYTF. The full variable domain, with the rest looked up from reference TRBV18 and TRBJ1-2, is NAGVMQNPRHLVRRRGQEARLRCSPMKGHSHVYWYRQLPEEGLKFMVYLQKENIIDESGMPKERFSAEFPKEGPSILRIQQVVRGDSAAYFCASSPLGSGQANYGYTFGSGTRLTVV.